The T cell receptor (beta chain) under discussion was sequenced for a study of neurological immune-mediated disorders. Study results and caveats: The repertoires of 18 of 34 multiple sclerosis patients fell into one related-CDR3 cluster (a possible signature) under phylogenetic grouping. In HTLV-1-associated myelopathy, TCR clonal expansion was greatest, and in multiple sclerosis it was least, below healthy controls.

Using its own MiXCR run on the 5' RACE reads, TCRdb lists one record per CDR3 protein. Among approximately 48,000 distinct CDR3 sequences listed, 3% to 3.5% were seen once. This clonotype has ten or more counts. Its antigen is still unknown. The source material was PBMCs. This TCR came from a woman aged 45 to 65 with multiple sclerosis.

CDR3 sequence reads: CASRLGGAGGSNEQFF. The DNA for the CDR3 is TGTGCCAGCAGATTGGGTGGAGCGGGGGGCTCAAATGAGCAGTTCTTC. The chain recombines TRBV6-1 with TRBJ2-1, with TRBD2 matching 9 bases. The CDR3 sequence is 16 residues long. Per the germline V gene, CDR1 is MNHNS and CDR2 is SASEGT. V dropped 6 bases and J dropped 7; count of bases not matched to a gene: 13.